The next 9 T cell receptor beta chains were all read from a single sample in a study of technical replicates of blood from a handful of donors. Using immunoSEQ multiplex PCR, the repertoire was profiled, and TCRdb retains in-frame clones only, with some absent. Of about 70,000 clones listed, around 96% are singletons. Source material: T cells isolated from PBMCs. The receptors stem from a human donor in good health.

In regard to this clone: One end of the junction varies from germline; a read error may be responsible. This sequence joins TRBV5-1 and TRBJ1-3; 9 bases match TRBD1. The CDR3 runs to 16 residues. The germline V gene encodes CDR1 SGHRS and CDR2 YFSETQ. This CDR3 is CASRLEGTGQGNTIYF. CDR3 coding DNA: TGCGCCAGCAGATTGGAAGGGACAGGGCAAGGAAACACCATATATTTT. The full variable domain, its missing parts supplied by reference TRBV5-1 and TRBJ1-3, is KAGVTQTPRYLIKTRGQQVTLSCSPISGHRSVSWYQQTPGQGLQFLFEYFSETQRNKGNFPGRFSGRQFSNSRSEMNVSTLELGDSALYLCASRLEGTGQGNTIYFGEGSWLTVV.

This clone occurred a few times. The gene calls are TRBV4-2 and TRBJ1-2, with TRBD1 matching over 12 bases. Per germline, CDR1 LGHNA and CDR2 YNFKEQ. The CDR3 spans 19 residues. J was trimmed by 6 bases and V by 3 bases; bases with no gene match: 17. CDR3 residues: CASSQAQSGQGARLDGYTF. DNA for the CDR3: TGTGCCAGCAGCCAGGCCCAATCGGGACAGGGGGCACGATTGGATGGCTACACCTTC.

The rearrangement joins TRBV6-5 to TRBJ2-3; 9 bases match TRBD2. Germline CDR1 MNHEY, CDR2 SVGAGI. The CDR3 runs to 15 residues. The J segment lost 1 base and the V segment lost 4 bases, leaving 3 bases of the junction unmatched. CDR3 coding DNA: TGTGCCAGCAGTTTCAGACTAGCGGGCACAGATACGCAGTATTTT. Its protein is CASSFRLAGTDTQYF.

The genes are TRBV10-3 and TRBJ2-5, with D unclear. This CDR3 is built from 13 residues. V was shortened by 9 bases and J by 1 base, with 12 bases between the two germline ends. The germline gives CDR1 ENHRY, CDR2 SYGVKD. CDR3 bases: TGTGCCATACGTTTAGAGGCCCAAGAGACCCAGTACTTC. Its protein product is CAIRLEAQETQYF.

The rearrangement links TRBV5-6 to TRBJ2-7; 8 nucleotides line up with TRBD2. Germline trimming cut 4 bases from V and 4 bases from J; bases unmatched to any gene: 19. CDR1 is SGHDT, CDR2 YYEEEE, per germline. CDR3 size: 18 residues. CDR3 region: CASSSIVGAKRESYEQYF. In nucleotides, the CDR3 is TGTGCCAGCAGCAGTATCGTCGGGGCCAAGCGGGAGAGTTACGAGCAGTACTTC.

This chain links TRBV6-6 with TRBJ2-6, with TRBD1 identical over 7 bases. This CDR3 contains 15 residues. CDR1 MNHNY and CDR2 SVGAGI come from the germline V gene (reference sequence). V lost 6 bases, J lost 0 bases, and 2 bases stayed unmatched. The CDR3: CASRTGVSGANVLTF. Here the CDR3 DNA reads TGTGCCAGCAGAACAGGGGTCTCTGGGGCCAACGTCCTGACTTTC.

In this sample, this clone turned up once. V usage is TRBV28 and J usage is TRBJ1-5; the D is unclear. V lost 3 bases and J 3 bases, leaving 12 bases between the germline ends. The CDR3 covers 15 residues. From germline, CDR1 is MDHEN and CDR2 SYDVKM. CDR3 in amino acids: CASSFGFEDNQPQHF. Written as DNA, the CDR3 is TGTGCCAGCAGTTTCGGTTTTGAGGACAATCAGCCCCAGCATTTT.

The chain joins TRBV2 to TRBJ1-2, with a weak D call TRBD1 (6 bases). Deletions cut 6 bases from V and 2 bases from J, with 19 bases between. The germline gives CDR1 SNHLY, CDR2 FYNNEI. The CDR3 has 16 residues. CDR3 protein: CASSARTASLNYGYTF. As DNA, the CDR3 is TGTGCCAGCAGCGCCCGGACAGCATCTCTGAACTATGGCTACACCTTC.

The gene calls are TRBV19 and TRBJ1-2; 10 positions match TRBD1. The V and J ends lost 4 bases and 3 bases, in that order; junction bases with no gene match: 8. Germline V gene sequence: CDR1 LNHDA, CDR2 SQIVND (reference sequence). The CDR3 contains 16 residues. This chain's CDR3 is CASSTGTGAVDYGYTF. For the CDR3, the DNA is TGTGCCAGTAGTACCGGGACAGGGGCCGTCGACTATGGCTACACCTTC.